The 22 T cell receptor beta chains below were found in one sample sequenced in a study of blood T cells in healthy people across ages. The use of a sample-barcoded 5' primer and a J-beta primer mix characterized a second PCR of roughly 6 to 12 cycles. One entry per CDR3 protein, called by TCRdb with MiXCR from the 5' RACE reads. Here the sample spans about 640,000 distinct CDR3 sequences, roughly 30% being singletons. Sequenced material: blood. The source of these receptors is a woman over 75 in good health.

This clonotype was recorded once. The CDR3 region has the DNA TGTGCCAGCAAGGCACAGGGAGGATCCTACAATGAGCAGTTCTTC. Encoded protein: CASKAQGGSYNEQFF. This rearrangement joins TRBV2 to TRBJ2-1, with D perhaps matching TRBD1 or TRBD2 (6 bases each). The CDR3 is made up of 15 amino acids. The germline CDR1 and CDR2 sequences are SNHLY and FYNNEI. Trimming left V 7 bases short and J 1 base short, with 14 bases between.

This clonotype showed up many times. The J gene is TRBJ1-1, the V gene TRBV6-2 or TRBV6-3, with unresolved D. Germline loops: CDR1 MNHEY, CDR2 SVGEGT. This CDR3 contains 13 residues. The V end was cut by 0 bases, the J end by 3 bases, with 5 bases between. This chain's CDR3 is CASSYSGYTEAFF. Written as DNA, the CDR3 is TGTGCCAGCAGTTACTCGGGGTACACTGAAGCTTTCTTT.

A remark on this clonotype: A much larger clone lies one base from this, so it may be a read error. The CDR3 DNA is TGTGCCAGCAGTTTGGCCTTCGTGGAGTCCACAGATACGCAGTATTTT. Its protein is CASSLAFVESTDTQYF. The J gene is TRBJ2-3, the V gene TRBV27; unclear D gene. Germline V lookup: CDR1 MNHEY, CDR2 SMNVEV (reference sequence). The CDR3 is 16 residues long. V lost 3 bases and J lost 2, with 15 bases in between.

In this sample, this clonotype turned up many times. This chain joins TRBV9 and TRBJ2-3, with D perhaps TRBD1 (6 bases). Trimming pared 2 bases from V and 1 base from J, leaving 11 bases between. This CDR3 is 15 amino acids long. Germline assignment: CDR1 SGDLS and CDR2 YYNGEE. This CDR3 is CASSVRQDRTDTQYF. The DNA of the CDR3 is TGTGCCAGCAGCGTTAGACAGGACCGCACAGATACGCAGTATTTT.

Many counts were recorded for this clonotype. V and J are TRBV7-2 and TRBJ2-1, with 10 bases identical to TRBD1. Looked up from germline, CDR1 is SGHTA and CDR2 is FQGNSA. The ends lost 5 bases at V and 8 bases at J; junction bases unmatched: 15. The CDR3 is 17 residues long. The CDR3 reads CASSAMTGGRGFDEQFF. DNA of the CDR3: TGTGCCAGCAGCGCAATGACAGGGGGCCGAGGGTTCGATGAGCAGTTCTTC. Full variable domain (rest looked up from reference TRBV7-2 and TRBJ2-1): GAGVSQSPSNKVTEKGKDVELRCDPISGHTALYWYRQSLGQGLEFLIYFQGNSAPDKSGLPSDRFSAERTGGSVSTLTIQRTQQEDSAVYLCASSAMTGGRGFDEQFFGPGTRLTVL.

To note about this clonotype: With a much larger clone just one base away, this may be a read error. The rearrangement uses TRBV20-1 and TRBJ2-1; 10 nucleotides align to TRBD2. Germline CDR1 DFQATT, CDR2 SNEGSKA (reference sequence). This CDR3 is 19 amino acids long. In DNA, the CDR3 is TGCAGTGCTAGAGAGCGGCCTAGCGGGGGAAGTGGATCCTACAATGAGCAGTGCTTC. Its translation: CSARERPSGGSGSYNEQCF.

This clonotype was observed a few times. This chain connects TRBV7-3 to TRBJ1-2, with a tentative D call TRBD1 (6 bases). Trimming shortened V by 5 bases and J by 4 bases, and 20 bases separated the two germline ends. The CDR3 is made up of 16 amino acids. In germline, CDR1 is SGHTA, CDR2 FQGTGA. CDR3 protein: CASSPAGGGGGYGYTF. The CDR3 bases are TGTGCCAGCAGCCCCGCCGGGGGGGGCGGCGGCTATGGCTACACCTTC.

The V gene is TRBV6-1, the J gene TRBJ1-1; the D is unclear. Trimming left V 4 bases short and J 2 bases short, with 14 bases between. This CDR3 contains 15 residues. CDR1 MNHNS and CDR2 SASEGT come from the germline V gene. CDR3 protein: CASSALTRGNTEAFF. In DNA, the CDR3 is TGTGCCAGCAGTGCTTTGACACGAGGTAACACTGAAGCTTTCTTT.

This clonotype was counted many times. The CDR3 bases are TGCAGTGCTAGAGATCGAGCAGGGGGCTATGGCTACACCTTC. It yields the protein CSARDRAGGYGYTF. V gene TRBV20-1 combines with J gene TRBJ1-2; 7 nucleotides line up with TRBD1. Germline CDR1 DFQATT, CDR2 SNEGSKA (reference sequence). This CDR3 is 14 amino acids long. Germline trimming cut 0 bases from V and 4 bases from J; bases unmatched to any gene: 5.

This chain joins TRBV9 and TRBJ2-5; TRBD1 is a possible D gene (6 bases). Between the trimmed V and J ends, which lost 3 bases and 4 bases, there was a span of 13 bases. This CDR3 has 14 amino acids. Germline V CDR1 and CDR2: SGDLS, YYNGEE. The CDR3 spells CASSEDSGGETQYF. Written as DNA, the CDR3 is TGTGCCAGCAGCGAGGACAGTGGGGGAGAGACCCAGTACTTC. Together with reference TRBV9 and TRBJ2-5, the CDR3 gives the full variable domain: DSGVTQTPKHLITATGQRVTLRCSPRSGDLSVYWYQQSLDQGLQFLIQYYNGEERAKGNILERFSAQQFPDLHSELNLSSLELGDSALYFCASSEDSGGETQYFGPGTRLLVL.

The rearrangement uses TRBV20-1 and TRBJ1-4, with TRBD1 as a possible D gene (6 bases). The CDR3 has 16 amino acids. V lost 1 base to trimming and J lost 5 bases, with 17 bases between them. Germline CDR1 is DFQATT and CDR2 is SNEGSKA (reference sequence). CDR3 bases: TGCAGTGCTAGAGCCAACGGGGGCCGCGGCAATGAAAAACTGTTTTTT. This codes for CSARANGGRGNEKLFF.

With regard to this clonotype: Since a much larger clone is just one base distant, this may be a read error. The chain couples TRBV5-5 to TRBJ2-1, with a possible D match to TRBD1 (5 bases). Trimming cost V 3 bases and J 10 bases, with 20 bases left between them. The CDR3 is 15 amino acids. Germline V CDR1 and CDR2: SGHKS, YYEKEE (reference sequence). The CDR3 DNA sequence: TGTGCCAGCAGCTCCGTAACAGGCTCCGGCTACGAGCAGTTCTTC. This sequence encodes CASSSVTGSGYEQFF.

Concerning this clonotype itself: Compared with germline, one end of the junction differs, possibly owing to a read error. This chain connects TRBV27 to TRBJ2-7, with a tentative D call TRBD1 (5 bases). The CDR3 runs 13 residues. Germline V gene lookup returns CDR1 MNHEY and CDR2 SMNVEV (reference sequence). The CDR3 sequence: CASGHSRVYEQYF. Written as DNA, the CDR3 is TGTGCCAGCGGCCATAGCAGGGTCTACGAACAGTACTTC.

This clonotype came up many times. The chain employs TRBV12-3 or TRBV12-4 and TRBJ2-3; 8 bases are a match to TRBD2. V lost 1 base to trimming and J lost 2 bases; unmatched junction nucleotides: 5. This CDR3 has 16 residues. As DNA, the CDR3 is TGTGCCAGCAGTTTAGAAGCGGGGGCCACCACAGATACGCAGTATTTT. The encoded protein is CASSLEAGATTDTQYF.

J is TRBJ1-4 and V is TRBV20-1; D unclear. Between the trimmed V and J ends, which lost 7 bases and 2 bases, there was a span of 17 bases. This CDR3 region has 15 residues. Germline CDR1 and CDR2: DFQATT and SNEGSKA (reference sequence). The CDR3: CSVGRSFTTNEKLFF. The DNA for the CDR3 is TGCAGTGTCGGTCGATCTTTCACGACTAATGAAAAACTGTTTTTT.

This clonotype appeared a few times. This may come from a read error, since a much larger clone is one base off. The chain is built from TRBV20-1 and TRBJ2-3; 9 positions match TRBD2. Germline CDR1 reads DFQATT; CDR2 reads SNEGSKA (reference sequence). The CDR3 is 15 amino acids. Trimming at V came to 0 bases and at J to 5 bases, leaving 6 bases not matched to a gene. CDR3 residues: CSARDIGTSRDTQYF. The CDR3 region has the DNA TGCAGTGCTAGAGATATAGGGACTAGCCGAGATACGCAGTATTTT.

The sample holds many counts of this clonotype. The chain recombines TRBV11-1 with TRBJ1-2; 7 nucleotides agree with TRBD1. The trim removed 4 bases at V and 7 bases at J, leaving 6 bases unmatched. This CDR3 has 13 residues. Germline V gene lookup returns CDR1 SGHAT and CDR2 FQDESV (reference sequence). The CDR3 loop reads CASSSTGAFGYTF. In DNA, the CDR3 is TGTGCCAGCAGCTCAACAGGGGCCTTTGGCTACACCTTC.

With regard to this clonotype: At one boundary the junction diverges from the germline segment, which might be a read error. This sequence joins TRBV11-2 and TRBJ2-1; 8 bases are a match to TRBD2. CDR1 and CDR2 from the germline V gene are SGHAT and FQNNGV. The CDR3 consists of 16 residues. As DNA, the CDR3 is TGTACCAGCAGCTTCCCCTCGGGGGGGGGATACAATGAGCAGTTCTTC. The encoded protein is CTSSFPSGGGYNEQFF.

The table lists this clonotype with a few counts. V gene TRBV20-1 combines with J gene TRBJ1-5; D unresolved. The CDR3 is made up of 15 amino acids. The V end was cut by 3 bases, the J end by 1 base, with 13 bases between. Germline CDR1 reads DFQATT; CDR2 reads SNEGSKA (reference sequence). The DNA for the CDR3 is TGCAGTGCTAGTAACGCAGGAAAAAGCAATCAGCCCCAGCATTTT. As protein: CSASNAGKSNQPQHF.

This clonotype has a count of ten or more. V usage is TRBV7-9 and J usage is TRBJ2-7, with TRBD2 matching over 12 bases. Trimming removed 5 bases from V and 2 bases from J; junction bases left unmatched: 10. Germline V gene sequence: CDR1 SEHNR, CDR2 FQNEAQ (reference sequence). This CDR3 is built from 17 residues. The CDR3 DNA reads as TGTGCCAGCAGCCCGGGACTAGCGGGTGGGTTTCCCTACGAGCAGTACTTC. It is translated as CASSPGLAGGFPYEQYF.

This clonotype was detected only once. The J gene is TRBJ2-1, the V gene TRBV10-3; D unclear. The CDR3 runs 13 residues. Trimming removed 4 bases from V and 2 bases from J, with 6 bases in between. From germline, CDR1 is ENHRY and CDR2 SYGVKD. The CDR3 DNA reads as TGTGCCATCAGTGGGACCACCTACAATGAGCAGTTCTTC. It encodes CAISGTTYNEQFF.

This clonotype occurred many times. The DNA of the CDR3 is TGTGCCAGCAGTAGGGGACTAGCGGGGCGGTCTGACAATGAGCAGTTCTTC. It encodes CASSRGLAGRSDNEQFF. The V gene is TRBV27, the J gene TRBJ2-1; 13 bases map to TRBD2. The germline V gene has CDR1 MNHEY and CDR2 SMNVEV (reference sequence). V gave up 5 bases and J gave up 5 bases; unmatched junction bases: 9. The CDR3 totals 17 residues.